A single sample is the source of the 11 T cell receptor beta chains below, sequenced in a study of blood T cell repertoires in COVID-19. Only in-frame clones appear in the TCRdb table, and some are missing; sequencing was by immunoSEQ multiplex PCR. The table lists roughly 190,000 clones, roughly nine tenths of them singletons. The sequencing sample was made of peripheral blood. These receptors all stem from a man aged 25 to 40 with acute or convalescent COVID-19.

V is TRBV28 and J is TRBJ1-4; 9 bases are shared with TRBD1. The CDR3 is 14 residues long. Germline CDR1 MDHEN, CDR2 SYDVKM. With V trimmed by 6 bases and J by 7 bases, 6 bases remained unmatched. The CDR3 sequence: CASSWTGVSEKLFF. Here the CDR3 DNA reads TGTGCCAGCAGCTGGACAGGGGTGAGTGAAAAACTGTTTTTT.

The chain joins TRBV14 to TRBJ2-3; 9 nucleotides align to TRBD2. The V gene end was trimmed by 1 base and the J gene end by 8 bases; junction bases not matched to a gene: 7. The CDR3 contains 15 residues. Germline values: CDR1 SGHDN, CDR2 FVKESK. DNA for the CDR3: TGTGCCAGCAGCCAAGGGGTAGCGGGAGACGGTACGCAGTATTTT. Its translation is CASSQGVAGDGTQYF.

J is TRBJ1-5 and V is TRBV15; 7 nucleotides align to TRBD1. After removal of 0 bases from V and 8 bases from J, the junction contained 7 bases not matched to a gene. CDR3 length: 15 residues. The V gene's germline CDR1 is LNHNV and CDR2 YYDKDF (reference sequence). CDR3 loop: CATSRDQGVIKPQHF. The CDR3 nucleotides read TGTGCCACCAGCAGAGATCAGGGGGTCATCAAGCCCCAGCATTTT.

The chain is built from TRBV7-8 and TRBJ1-5, with no clear D. Deletions cut 2 bases from V and 3 bases from J, with 17 bases between. This CDR3 is 17 amino acids long. Germline CDR1 reads SGHVS; CDR2 reads FQNEAQ. The DNA of the CDR3 is TGTGCCAGCAGCTTAAGGTTGAGTGGAGGGTACAATCAGCCCCAGCATTTT. It encodes CASSLRLSGGYNQPQHF.

The chain employs TRBV4-1 and TRBJ2-5; TRBD2 aligns across 7 bases. The CDR3 runs 16 residues. V lost 1 base to trimming and J lost 4 bases; unmatched junction nucleotides: 9. CDR1 MGHRA and CDR2 YSYEKL come from the germline V gene. CDR3 DNA sequence: TGCGCCAGCAGCCAAGTGGGGGGAGGCGGGAGAGAGACCCAGTACTTC. It codes for CASSQVGGGGRETQYF.

The rearrangement joins TRBV5-1 to TRBJ1-4; TRBD1 aligns across 10 bases. Germline CDR1 and CDR2: SGHRS and YFSETQ. The CDR3 has 14 residues. V lost 4 bases to trimming and J lost 8 bases; unmatched junction nucleotides: 5. The CDR3 region is CASSPGQGEEKLFF. CDR3 bases: TGCGCCAGCAGCCCTGGACAGGGGGAAGAAAAACTGTTTTTT.

The chain joins TRBV12-5 to TRBJ1-1, with D uncertain. Germline CDR1 and CDR2: LGHNT and FRNRAP. This CDR3 region has 13 residues. Trimming removed 1 base from V and 7 bases from J, with 10 bases in between. CDR3 bases: TGTGCTAGTGGTTTGGGTCAACGGGTTGAAGCTTTCTTT. Residues: CASGLGQRVEAFF.

The chain combines TRBV15 with TRBJ2-7; 7 bases align to TRBD2. CDR3 length equals 15 residues. V shed 0 bases, J shed 7 bases, and the junction held 9 bases outside the gene matches. Looked up from germline, CDR1 is LNHNV and CDR2 is YYDKDF (reference sequence). As DNA, the CDR3 is TGTGCCACCAGCAGAGATCCCGGGGGGACGGATGAGCAGTACTTC. Protein sequence: CATSRDPGGTDEQYF.

The rearrangement links TRBV18 to TRBJ1-5; D is ambiguous. Per the germline V gene, CDR1 is KGHSH and CDR2 is LQKENI. Trimming removed 3 bases from V and 6 bases from J, with 9 bases in between. The CDR3 is made up of 13 amino acids. This CDR3 reads CASSPDEGQPQHF. The DNA for the CDR3 is TGTGCCAGCTCACCGGATGAGGGTCAGCCCCAGCATTTT. Full variable domain (rest looked up from reference TRBV18 and TRBJ1-5): NAGVMQNPRHLVRRRGQEARLRCSPMKGHSHVYWYRQLPEEGLKFMVYLQKENIIDESGMPKERFSAEFPKEGPSILRIQQVVRGDSAAYFCASSPDEGQPQHFGDGTRLSIL.

This sequence joins TRBV11-2 and TRBJ1-1; D is unclear. CDR1 and CDR2 from the germline V gene are SGHAT and FQNNGV. The CDR3 contains 16 residues. V was cut by 0 bases and J by 7 bases, with 18 bases left in between. The CDR3 is CASSLDNSRAPNEAFF. For the CDR3, the DNA is TGTGCCAGCAGCTTAGATAATTCGAGGGCGCCTAATGAAGCTTTCTTT.

The chain links TRBV7-9 to TRBJ1-1; possible D gene TRBD1, 5 bases. This CDR3 is 14 amino acids long. Per the germline V gene, CDR1 is SEHNR and CDR2 is FQNEAQ (reference sequence). V shed 6 bases and J shed 0 bases, with 11 bases lying between them. CDR3 region: CASRGEGVNTEAFF. CDR3 bases: TGTGCCAGCAGAGGGGAAGGGGTGAACACTGAAGCTTTCTTT. Complete variable domain (other parts from reference TRBV7-9 and TRBJ1-1): DTGVSQNPRHKITKRGQNVTFRCDPISEHNRLYWYRQTLGQGPEFLTYFQNEAQLEKSRLLSDRFSAERPKGSFSTLEIQRTEQGDSAMYLCASRGEGVNTEAFFGQGTRLTVV.